This T cell receptor beta chain was profiled in a study of blood T cell repertoires in COVID-19. In the study overall: Whether acute or convalescent, the COVID-19 samples came from the United States, Italy and Spain. Nucleic acid was either cDNA or gDNA, and it came from T cells, B-cell-depleted T cells, or PBMCs.

Original processing methods: Reference gene primer amplification in the assay estimated nucleated cell counts. The repertoire was sequenced with immunoSEQ multiplex PCR; TCRdb's copy has only in-frame clones and lacks some. The V and J calls and clone size are taken from that table; D and trimming were inferred from the DNA. The table includes under 300,000 clones, 85% to 90% detected once. The germline CDR1 and CDR2 sequences are MNHEY and SVGAGI. The V gene end was trimmed by 6 bases and the J gene end by 6 bases; junction bases not matched to a gene: 6. CDR3 size: 13 residues. While infection was still active, Seattle patients were enrolled and then followed longitudinally.

This chain links TRBV6-5 with TRBJ2-7; 9 nucleotides line up with TRBD1. This receptor was identified in a woman aged 25-40 years with COVID-19, enrolled during active disease. Sequences were obtained from peripheral blood. CDR3 sequence (DNA): TGTGCCAGCAGGGGGACAGGGCTACGCGAGCAGTACTTC. It yields the protein CASRGTGLREQYF.